This TCR beta chain was recovered during a study of early T cells in non-severe SARS-CoV-2 infection. Study overall: The input, bulk RNA from unsorted whole blood, was sequenced, and chains were unpaired.

The table lists this clonotype with many counts. TCRdb itself ran the 5' RACE reads through MiXCR, one entry per CDR3 protein. The table records 50,000 to 55,000 distinct CDR3 sequences, roughly 9.2% of them present only once. This CDR3 has 16 residues. Losses at the gene ends were 3 bases for V and 2 bases for J; bases not matched to a gene: 9. Per germline, CDR1 SQVTM and CDR2 ANQGSEA. This receptor was identified in an adult who was a healthcare worker with PCR-confirmed SARS-CoV-2 infection or an uninfected control (not recorded which). Sample: whole blood. The V and J genes are TRBV29-1 and TRBJ2-3, with 9 bases fitting TRBD2. CDR3 sequence reads: CSVDVAGDPSTDTQYF. The CDR3 DNA reads as TGCAGCGTTGATGTAGCGGGGGATCCCTCCACAGATACGCAGTATTTT.